These 24 T cell receptor beta chains share one sample of origin, sequenced in a study of spatial heterogeneity in lung cancer. TCRdb analysed the 5' RACE reads with MiXCR anew, one entry per CDR3 protein. The sample shows about 9,400 distinct CDR3 sequences, over 6% of them seen only once. The time point: sample taken at primary tumor resection. Study observations and caveats: Mutation tallies in tumors tracked expanded intratumoral alpha and beta TCR counts.

Their antigen targets remain unknown. This material consisted of lung tumor tissue, taken at surgery. Receptors originate from a male donor with early-stage non-small cell lung cancer.

This clonotype was counted many times. This beta chain is an unintended read in a library built for alpha chains; its size means little. The CDR3 region is CASSLGLRSDNEQFF. The DNA of the CDR3 is TGTGCCAGCAGCCTAGGGTTGAGGTCGGACAATGAGCAGTTCTTC. This chain connects TRBV7-8 to TRBJ2-1; no firm D call. V gave up 5 bases and J gave up 5 bases, with 16 bases separating them. Germline CDR1 SGHVS, CDR2 FQNEAQ. The CDR3 contains 15 residues.

This clonotype is categorized as medium-sized (0.01 to 0.1%). This beta chain was picked up by a library intended for alpha chains and is off target, so its count carries little meaning. V is TRBV12-3 or TRBV12-4 and J is TRBJ1-5, with 10 bases matching TRBD1. The CDR3 has 14 residues. Trimming removed 6 bases from V and 6 bases from J; junction bases left unmatched: 5. As DNA, the CDR3 is TGTGCCAGCAGGGGACAGGGGTTCGGTCAGCCCCAGCATTTT. It codes for CASRGQGFGQPQHF.

This clonotype was seen at least ten times. This beta chain is off target for a library built for alpha chains, so its abundance means little. The J gene is TRBJ1-2, the V gene TRBV6-1, with D unclear. CDR1 MNHNS and CDR2 SASEGT come from the germline V gene. Trimming cost V 3 bases and J 0 bases, with 11 bases left between them. This CDR3 has 15 amino acids. CDR3 coding DNA: TGTGCCAGCAGTGATCGTATAGGAGCTAACTATGGCTACACCTTC. Amino acid sequence: CASSDRIGANYGYTF.

By sample share, this clonotype is medium-sized. This beta chain slipped into a library made for alpha chains as a stray read, so its size is not meaningful. V gene TRBV5-1 combines with J gene TRBJ2-1; 10 nucleotides match TRBD2. From germline, CDR1 is SGHRS and CDR2 YFSETQ. The CDR3 runs 17 residues. Unmatched junction bases numbered 10, after V lost 0 bases and J lost 7 bases. The CDR3 reads CASSLEASGRRDNEQFF. The CDR3 DNA reads TGCGCCAGCAGCTTGGAAGCTAGCGGGAGAAGAGATAATGAGCAGTTCTTC.

This clonotype was seen at least ten times. This beta chain is an unintended read in a library built for alpha chains; its size means little. The V call is TRBV5-1, the J call TRBJ2-3; a possible D gene is TRBD1 (5 bases). The CDR3 covers 13 residues. V was shortened by 3 bases and J by 3 bases, with 8 bases between the two germline ends. Germline V gene lookup returns CDR1 SGHRS and CDR2 YFSETQ. CDR3 residues: CASSSDSTDTQYF. The CDR3 region has the DNA TGCGCCAGCAGCTCCGACAGTACAGATACGCAGTATTTT.

In its sample, this clonotype was seen many times. The library was built for alpha chains, so this beta chain is an off-target read and its size means little. V usage is TRBV6-6 and J usage is TRBJ2-1, with unresolved D. Deletions cut 7 bases from V and 4 bases from J, with 11 bases between. The CDR3 sequence is 13 residues long. Looked up from germline, CDR1 is MNHNY and CDR2 is SVGAGI (reference sequence). DNA for the CDR3: TGTGCCAGCACCCCATTACAGTACAATGAGCAGTTCTTC. Translating it yields CASTPLQYNEQFF.

This clonotype was observed many times. This beta chain was picked up by a library intended for alpha chains and is off target, so its count carries little meaning. The chain combines TRBV7-8 with TRBJ2-1, with 8 nucleotides matching TRBD1. J gave up 3 bases and V 6 bases, and 4 bases lay outside the gene matches. CDR1 SGHVS and CDR2 FQNEAQ come from the germline V gene. This CDR3 region has 14 residues. CDR3 DNA sequence: TGTGCCAGCAGGGACAGGGATATCTACAATGAGCAGTTCTTC. Translation: CASRDRDIYNEQFF. The entire variable domain, with the rest obtained from reference TRBV7-8 and TRBJ2-1, is as follows: GAGVSQSPRYKVAKRGQDVALRCDPISGHVSLFWYQQALGQGPEFLTYFQNEAQLDKSGLPSDRFFAERPEGSVSTLKIQRTQQEDSAVYLCASRDRDIYNEQFFGPGTRLTVL.

At least ten counts were recorded for this clonotype. Because this beta chain is a stray read in a library intended to capture alpha chains, its abundance should not be given much weight. This chain uses TRBV20-1 with TRBJ1-5; 8 positions match TRBD1. Germline V gene sequence: CDR1 DFQATT, CDR2 SNEGSKA (reference sequence). V was pared by 3 bases and J by 6 bases, with 4 bases of the junction left unmatched. The CDR3 has 13 amino acids. The DNA for the CDR3 is TGCAGTGCTAGGGACAGGGAAGTTCAGCCCCAGCATTTT. Its translation is CSARDREVQPQHF.

This clonotype showed up many times. The library was designed around alpha chains, so this beta chain is a stray read whose abundance carries little weight. This chain links TRBV20-1 with TRBJ1-1; 7 nucleotides match TRBD1. The CDR3 is 15 amino acids. The V gene end was trimmed by 6 bases and the J gene end by 6 bases; junction bases not matched to a gene: 16. Germline V CDR1 and CDR2: DFQATT, SNEGSKA (reference sequence). CDR3 bases: TGCAGTGCGGCGGACAGGCGAGGGTGGCAGCCTGAAGCTTTCTTT. Translation gives CSAADRRGWQPEAFF.

This clonotype has ten or more counts. Because this beta chain is a stray read in a library intended to capture alpha chains, its abundance should not be given much weight. V is TRBV6-6 and J is TRBJ1-4; 9 positions agree with TRBD1. V shed 4 bases, J shed 6 bases, and the junction held 6 bases outside the gene matches. CDR1 is MNHNY, CDR2 SVGAGI, per germline (reference sequence). This CDR3 is 15 amino acids long. The CDR3 is CASSSHRGRHEKLFF. In nucleotides, the CDR3 is TGTGCCAGCAGTTCCCACAGGGGGCGGCATGAAAAACTGTTTTTT.

This clonotype was seen repeatedly, ten times or more. Because the library targeted alpha chains, this beta chain is an off-target read whose size means little. The genes are TRBV6-1 and TRBJ2-1, with a weak D call TRBD2 (7 bases). The CDR3 covers 17 residues. Germline V gene lookup returns CDR1 MNHNS and CDR2 SASEGT. V was cut by 7 bases and J by 7 bases, with 26 bases left in between. Here the CDR3 DNA reads TGTGCCAGCATAAGAGGGGGAAGGCGGGAGTTGCAGAATGAGCAGTTCTTC. Translating gives CASIRGGRRELQNEQFF.

This clonotype was seen many times. For a library built for alpha chains, this beta chain is a stray read; little rests on its size. The chain has TRBV5-1 and TRBJ1-2; D is ambiguous. Looked up from germline, CDR1 is SGHRS and CDR2 is YFSETQ. The V end lost 0 bases, the J end lost 5 bases, and 5 bases lay between the germline ends. CDR3 length: 12 amino acids. The CDR3 protein is CASSLGGYGYTF. Written as DNA, the CDR3 is TGCGCCAGCAGCTTGGGGGGATATGGCTACACCTTC.

This clonotype came up many times. The library was designed around alpha chains, so this beta chain is a stray read whose abundance carries little weight. V usage is TRBV20-1 and J usage is TRBJ2-2; D call uncertain. The V end was cut by 5 bases, the J end by 6 bases, with 10 bases between. Germline CDR1 DFQATT, CDR2 SNEGSKA (reference sequence). CDR3 length equals 12 residues. The CDR3 spells CSALRVPGELFF. CDR3 coding DNA: TGCAGTGCTCTCCGGGTACCCGGGGAGCTGTTTTTT.

This clonotype has at least ten counts. Because this beta chain is a stray read in a library intended to capture alpha chains, its abundance should not be given much weight. The V call is TRBV7-9, the J call TRBJ1-6, with 12 bases identical to TRBD1. The CDR3 is 16 amino acids. Trimming at V came to 2 bases and at J to 10 bases, leaving 6 bases not matched to a gene. Looked up from germline, CDR1 is SEHNR and CDR2 is FQNEAQ (reference sequence). The CDR3 loop is CASSLSTGTGGSPLHF. The CDR3 DNA reads TGTGCCAGCAGCTTAAGCACCGGGACAGGGGGCTCACCCCTCCACTTT.

This clonotype rates as medium-sized (0.01 to 0.1%). This beta chain is an off-target read within a library intended for alpha chains, so its frequency means little. In DNA, the CDR3 is TGTGCCTGGAGGTCCTACAATGAGCAGTTCTTC. Translated, it gives CAWRSYNEQFF. V is TRBV30 and J is TRBJ2-1; D gene uncertain. The CDR3 is made up of 11 amino acids. CDR1 and CDR2 from the germline V gene are GTSNPN and SVGIG (reference sequence). Trimming removed 3 bases at V and 1 base at J, with 1 base between.

Sample share makes this clonotype medium-sized (0.01 to 0.1%). A library prepared for alpha chains yielded this beta chain as an off-target read; its size is of little meaning. The chain couples TRBV20-1 to TRBJ1-1; D call uncertain. The CDR3 covers 14 residues. Germline loops: CDR1 DFQATT, CDR2 SNEGSKA (reference sequence). Trimming removed 0 bases from V and 0 bases from J, with 8 bases in between. The CDR3 sequence: CSARDAQVNTEAFF. The CDR3 coding sequence is TGCAGTGCTAGAGATGCTCAAGTGAACACTGAAGCTTTCTTT.

The table lists this clonotype with many counts. This beta chain turned up in a library designed for alpha chains; as an off-target read, its abundance says little. The J gene is TRBJ1-3, the V gene TRBV20-1; weak D call: TRBD1 (6 bases). Germline CDR1 is DFQATT and CDR2 is SNEGSKA (reference sequence). The CDR3 spans 14 residues. V was trimmed by 4 bases and J by 0 bases, leaving 10 bases between them. The DNA of the CDR3 is TGCAGTGCTAACAGGGTGGGCTCTGGAAACACCATATATTTT. Protein product: CSANRVGSGNTIYF.

Turning to this clonotype: This beta chain appears as a stray read in a library generated for alpha chains; its size is not informative. This chain's CDR3 is CASSVRTSGETQYF. The DNA of the CDR3 is TGTGCCAGCAGTGTTAGGACTAGCGGAGAGACCCAGTACTTC. This rearrangement joins TRBV2 to TRBJ2-5; 10 bases align to TRBD2. V lost 4 bases, J lost 4 bases, and 3 bases stayed unmatched. CDR3 length: 14 residues. Germline CDR1 is SNHLY and CDR2 is FYNNEI.

This clonotype is termed medium-sized. Being off target in a library aimed at alpha chains, this beta chain has a size of little meaning. The gene calls are TRBV12-5 and TRBJ1-1; the D is unclear. Per the germline V gene, CDR1 is LGHNT and CDR2 is FRNRAP. V was trimmed by 4 bases and J by 0 bases, leaving 15 bases between them. This CDR3 contains 16 residues. Here the CDR3 reads CASGSRRAVLNTEAFF. Here the CDR3 DNA reads TGTGCTAGTGGTTCGCGGAGGGCAGTTCTGAACACTGAAGCTTTCTTT.

This clonotype has a count of ten or more. The library was designed around alpha chains, so this beta chain is a stray read whose abundance carries little weight. The V gene is TRBV18, the J gene TRBJ2-4, with 9 bases identical to TRBD1. Trimming at V came to 3 bases and at J to 9 bases, leaving 9 bases not matched to a gene. The V gene's germline CDR1 is KGHSH and CDR2 LQKENI. The CDR3 extends over 15 amino acids. DNA of the CDR3: TGTGCCAGCTCACCTATACAGGGGGCGGATAGCATTCAGTACTTC. Encoded protein: CASSPIQGADSIQYF.

In the case of this clonotype: A library prepared for alpha chains yielded this beta chain as an off-target read; its size is of little meaning. The chain recombines TRBV28 with TRBJ2-3, with D perhaps assigned TRBD1 or TRBD2 (5 bases each). Trimming stripped 5 bases from V and 3 bases from J, with 15 bases between. Germline CDR1 reads MDHEN; CDR2 reads SYDVKM. The CDR3 runs 15 residues. This chain's CDR3 is CASSPWVGGTDTQYF. For the CDR3, the DNA is TGTGCCAGCAGTCCATGGGTTGGGGGTACAGATACGCAGTATTTT.

About this clonotype itself: This beta chain was picked up by a library intended for alpha chains and is off target, so its count carries little meaning. The J gene is TRBJ1-5, the V gene TRBV30, with D perhaps matching TRBD1 (5 bases). The V end lost 1 base, the J end lost 4 bases, and 11 bases lay between the germline ends. Germline assignment: CDR1 GTSNPN and CDR2 SVGIG (reference sequence). This CDR3 has 14 residues. The DNA of the CDR3 is TGTGCCTGGAGTGGGGGGACGGGGAATCAGCCCCAGCATTTT. It encodes CAWSGGTGNQPQHF.

This clonotype was seen at least ten times. The library was built for alpha chains, so this beta chain is an off-target read and its size means little. The chain carries TRBV28 and TRBJ2-5; D is undetermined. CDR3 length: 10 amino acids. V lost 7 bases and J lost 11, with 11 bases in between. Germline V CDR1 and CDR2: MDHEN, SYDVKM. CDR3 nucleotides: TGTGCCAGCAACCTCAATCCACAGTACTTC. Amino acid sequence: CASNLNPQYF.

A remark on this clonotype: The library was prepared for alpha chains; this beta chain is a stray read, so its frequency means little. The V and J genes are TRBV3-1 and TRBJ2-4; D ambiguous. V was pared by 4 bases and J by 0 bases, with 19 bases between. The length of the CDR3 is 18 residues. CDR1 is LGHDT, CDR2 YNNKEL, per germline (reference sequence). CDR3 protein: CASSRDLFSNLAKNIQYF. The CDR3 bases are TGTGCCAGCAGCCGCGACCTCTTTTCTAACTTAGCCAAAAACATTCAGTACTTC.